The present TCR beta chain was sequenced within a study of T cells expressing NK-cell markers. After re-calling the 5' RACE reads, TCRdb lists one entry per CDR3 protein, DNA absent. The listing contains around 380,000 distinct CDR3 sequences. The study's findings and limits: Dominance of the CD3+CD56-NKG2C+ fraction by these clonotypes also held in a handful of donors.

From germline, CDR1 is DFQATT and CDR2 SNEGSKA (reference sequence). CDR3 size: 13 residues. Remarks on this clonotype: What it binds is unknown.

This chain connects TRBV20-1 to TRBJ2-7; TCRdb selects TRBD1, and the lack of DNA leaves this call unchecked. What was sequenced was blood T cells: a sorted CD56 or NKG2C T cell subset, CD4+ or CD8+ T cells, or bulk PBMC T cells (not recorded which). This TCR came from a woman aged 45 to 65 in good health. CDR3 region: CSATTGSEGEQYF.